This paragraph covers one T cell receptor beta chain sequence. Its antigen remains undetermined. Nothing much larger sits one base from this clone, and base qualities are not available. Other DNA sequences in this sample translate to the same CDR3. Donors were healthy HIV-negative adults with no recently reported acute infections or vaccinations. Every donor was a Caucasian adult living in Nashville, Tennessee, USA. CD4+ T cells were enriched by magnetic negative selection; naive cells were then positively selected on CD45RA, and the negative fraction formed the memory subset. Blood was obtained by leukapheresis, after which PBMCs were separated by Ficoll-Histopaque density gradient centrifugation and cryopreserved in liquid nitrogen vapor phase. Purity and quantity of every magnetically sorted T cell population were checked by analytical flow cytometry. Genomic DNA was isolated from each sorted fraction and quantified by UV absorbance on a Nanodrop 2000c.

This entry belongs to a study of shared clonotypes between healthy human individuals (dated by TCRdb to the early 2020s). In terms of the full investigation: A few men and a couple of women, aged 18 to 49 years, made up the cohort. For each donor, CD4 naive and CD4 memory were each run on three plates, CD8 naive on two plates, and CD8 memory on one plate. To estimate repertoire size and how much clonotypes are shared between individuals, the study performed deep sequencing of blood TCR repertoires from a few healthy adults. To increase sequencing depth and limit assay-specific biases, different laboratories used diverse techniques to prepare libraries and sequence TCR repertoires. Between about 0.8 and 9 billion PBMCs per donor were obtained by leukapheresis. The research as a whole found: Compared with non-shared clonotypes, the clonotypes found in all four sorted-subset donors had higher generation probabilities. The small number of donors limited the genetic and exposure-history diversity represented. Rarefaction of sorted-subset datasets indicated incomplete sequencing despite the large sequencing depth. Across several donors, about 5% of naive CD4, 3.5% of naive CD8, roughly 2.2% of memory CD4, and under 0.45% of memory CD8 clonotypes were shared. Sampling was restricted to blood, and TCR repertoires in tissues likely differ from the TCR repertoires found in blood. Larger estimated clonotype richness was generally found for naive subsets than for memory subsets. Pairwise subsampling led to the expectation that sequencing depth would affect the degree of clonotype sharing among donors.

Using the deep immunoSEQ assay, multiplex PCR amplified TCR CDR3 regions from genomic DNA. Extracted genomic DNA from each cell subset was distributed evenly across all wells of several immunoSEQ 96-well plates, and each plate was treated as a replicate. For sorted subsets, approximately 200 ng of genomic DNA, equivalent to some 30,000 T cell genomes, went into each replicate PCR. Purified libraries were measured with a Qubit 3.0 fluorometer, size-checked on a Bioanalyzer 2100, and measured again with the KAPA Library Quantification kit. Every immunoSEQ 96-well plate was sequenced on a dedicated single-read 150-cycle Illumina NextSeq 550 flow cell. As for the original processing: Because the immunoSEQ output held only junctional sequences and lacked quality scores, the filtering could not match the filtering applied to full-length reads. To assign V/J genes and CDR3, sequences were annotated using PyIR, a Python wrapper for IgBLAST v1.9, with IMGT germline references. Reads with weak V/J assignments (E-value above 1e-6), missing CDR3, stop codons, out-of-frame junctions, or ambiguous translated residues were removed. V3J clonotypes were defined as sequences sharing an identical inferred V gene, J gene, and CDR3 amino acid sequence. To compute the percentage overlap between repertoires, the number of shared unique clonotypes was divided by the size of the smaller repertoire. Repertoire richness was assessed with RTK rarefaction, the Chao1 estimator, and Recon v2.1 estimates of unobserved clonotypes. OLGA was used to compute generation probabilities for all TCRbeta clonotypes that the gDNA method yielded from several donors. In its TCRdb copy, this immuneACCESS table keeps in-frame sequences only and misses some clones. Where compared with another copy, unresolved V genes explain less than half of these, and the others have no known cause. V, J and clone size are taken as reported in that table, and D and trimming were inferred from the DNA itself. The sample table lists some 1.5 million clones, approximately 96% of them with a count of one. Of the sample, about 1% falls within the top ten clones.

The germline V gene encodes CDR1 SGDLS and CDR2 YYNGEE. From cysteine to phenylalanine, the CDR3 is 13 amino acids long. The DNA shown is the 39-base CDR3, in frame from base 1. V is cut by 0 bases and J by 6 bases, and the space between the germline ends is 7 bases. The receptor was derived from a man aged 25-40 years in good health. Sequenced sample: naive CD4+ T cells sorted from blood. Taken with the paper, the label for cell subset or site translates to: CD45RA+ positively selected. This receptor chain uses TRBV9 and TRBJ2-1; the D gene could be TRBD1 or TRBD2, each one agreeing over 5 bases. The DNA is TGTGCCAGCAGCGTAGTGGGGACCAATGAGCAGTTCTTC. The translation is CASSVVGTNEQFF. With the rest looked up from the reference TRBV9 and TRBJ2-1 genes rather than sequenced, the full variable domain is DSGVTQTPKHLITATGQRVTLRCSPRSGDLSVYWYQQSLDQGLQFLIQYYNGEERAKGNILERFSAQQFPDLHSELNLSSLELGDSALYFCASSVVGTNEQFFGPGTRLTVL.